This T cell receptor beta chain stems from a study of T cell responses to AZD1222 COVID-19 vaccine. Timing groups of about 4 and about 12 weeks for second doses were pooled. Assay used: immunoSEQ multiplex PCR; TCRdb lists only in-frame clones, some missing. The data show 150,000 or so clones, with around 90% seen just once and about 4% held by the top ten. As concerns this clone: Its antigen is not identified.

Study-wide results and caveats: Spike was spanned by vaccine-associated CD4 TCRs, with dominance at 160-218 and 743-854. Spike-specific TCR breadth and depth both grew after two AZD1222 doses. Regions left unmutated in variants are reportedly the target of nearly half of spike-specific TCRs.

Germline CDR1 is SGHDN and CDR2 is FVKESK. The CDR3 is 14 amino acids. The V gene lost 4 bases and the J gene lost 7 bases, with 14 bases spanning the gap. The chain joins TRBV14 to TRBJ2-1; D gene unclear. This sequence originates from an adult who received the AZD1222 COVID-19 vaccine. This sample comprised peripheral blood, obtained 28 days after the second AZD1222 dose. The CDR3 bases are TGTGCCAGCAGCCCCCTTGGGGTCGGTAATGAGCAGTTCTTC. Translated: CASSPLGVGNEQFF.